This is a list of T cell receptor beta chains from one sample in a study of Graves' ophthalmopathy and Graves' hyperthyroidism. Via MiXCR, TCRdb re-called the multiplex PCR reads, giving one row per CDR3 protein. This table has about 620,000 distinct CDR3 sequences, 20% to 25% appearing once. Sequencing was carried out using peripheral blood. The receptor source for this set is a young woman with stable Graves' hyperthyroidism. Some clones in this sample may be carry-over from other donors' samples. CDR3s include the opening cysteine and the closing phenylalanine or tryptophan. Each record gives: CDR3 protein, CDR3 DNA, clone size, D gene, J gene, V gene. The D gene is left open where the match is weak. Some rows have no size entry. The others give once, few or many, or a class for an expanded clone.

cdr3_aa: CASIQGAGVTEAFF
cdr3_nt: TGTGCCAGTATTCAGGGGGCTGGTGTCACTGAAGCTTTCTTT
clone_size: few
d_call: TRBD1
j_call: TRBJ1-1
v_call: TRBV19

cdr3_aa: CASSLMVDEAFF
cdr3_nt: TGTGCCAGCAGCTTAATGGTCGACGAAGCTTTCTTT
clone_size: many
d_call: NA
j_call: TRBJ1-1
v_call: TRBV7-2

cdr3_aa: CASSSRTGGLFNYGYTF
cdr3_nt: TGTGCCAGCAGTTCCCGGACAGGGGGATTGTTTAACTATGGCTACACCTTC
clone_size: many
d_call: TRBD1
j_call: TRBJ1-2
v_call: TRBV28

cdr3_aa: CASSLNGREVQYF
cdr3_nt: TGTGCCAGCAGTCTAAACGGGAGAGAGGTGCAGTACTTC
clone_size: once
d_call: NA
j_call: TRBJ2-7
v_call: TRBV2

cdr3_aa: CSARTQGNNSPLHF
cdr3_nt: TGCAGTGCTAGGACGCAGGGGAATAATTCACCCCTCCACTTT
clone_size: many
d_call: NA
j_call: TRBJ1-6
v_call: TRBV20-1

cdr3_aa: CASSSRGALGAEQYF
cdr3_nt: TGTGCCAGCAGTTCGAGGGGGGCCCTCGGAGCCGAGCAGTACTTC
clone_size: many
d_call: NA
j_call: TRBJ2-7
v_call: TRBV12-3/TRBV12-4

cdr3_aa: CATSDVALQETQYF
cdr3_nt: TGTGCCACCAGTGATGTAGCTCTCCAAGAGACCCAGTACTTC
clone_size: once
d_call: NA
j_call: TRBJ2-5
v_call: TRBV24-1

cdr3_aa: CASSQADGYEQYF
cdr3_nt: TGTGCCAGCAGCCAAGCCGACGGTTACGAGCAGTACTTC
clone_size: many
d_call: NA
j_call: TRBJ2-7
v_call: TRBV3-1

cdr3_aa: CASSGGGVFPYEQYF
cdr3_nt: TGTGCCAGCAGTGGAGGGGGGGTTTTCCCCTACGAGCAGTACTTC
clone_size: many
d_call: NA
j_call: TRBJ2-7
v_call: TRBV6-1

cdr3_aa: CASSLDLFGGRHGYTF
cdr3_nt: TGTGCCAGCAGCTTAGACCTCTTCGGGGGTAGGCATGGCTACACCTTC
clone_size: NA
d_call: NA
j_call: TRBJ1-2
v_call: TRBV11-2

cdr3_aa: CASSPRGGSGEQYF
cdr3_nt: TGTGCCAGCAGCCCCCGGGGCGGGTCTGGCGAGCAGTACTTC
clone_size: few
d_call: NA
j_call: TRBJ2-7
v_call: TRBV7-9

cdr3_aa: CASSRIMGTSGGIQETQYF
cdr3_nt: TGCGCCAGCAGCCGCATTATGGGGACTAGCGGGGGAATACAAGAGACCCAGTACTTC
clone_size: few
d_call: TRBD2
j_call: TRBJ2-5
v_call: TRBV4-1

cdr3_aa: CASSRSNNSPLHF
cdr3_nt: TGCGCCAGCAGCCGAAGTAATAATTCACCCCTCCACTTT
clone_size: NA
d_call: NA
j_call: TRBJ1-6
v_call: TRBV5-1